The rows below give T cell receptor beta chains drawn from one sample of a study of blood T cell repertoires in COVID-19. Assay: immunoSEQ multiplex PCR; the TCRdb copy retains only in-frame clones and omits some. The table lists 110,000 to 150,000 clones, about 86% of them singletons. The sequenced material came from peripheral blood. Receptor source: a human donor in a cohort sampled during active COVID-19. Each CDR3 is given without its conserved first and last residue. Each record gives: CDR3 protein, J gene, V gene, clone size. The size of a clone is reported for some rows only, either as once, few or many, or as a class for expanded clones.

cdr3_aa: ASSQSIQRQVLIWNTGELF; j_call: TRBJ2-2; v_call: TRBV23-1; clone_size: -
cdr3_aa: ASSRQGAGEQY; j_call: TRBJ2-7; v_call: TRBV6-2/TRBV6-3; clone_size: -
cdr3_aa: ASGPGDGRAHEQY; j_call: TRBJ2-7; v_call: TRBV5-1; clone_size: -
cdr3_aa: ATMTGVGETQY; j_call: TRBJ2-5; v_call: TRBV24-1; clone_size: -
cdr3_aa: ASTPPGLPYEQY; j_call: TRBJ2-7; v_call: TRBV6-6; clone_size: -
cdr3_aa: ASSFAGIEQY; j_call: TRBJ2-7; v_call: TRBV7-9; clone_size: once
cdr3_aa: ASSLGQGYQPQH; j_call: TRBJ1-5; v_call: TRBV5-1; clone_size: -
cdr3_aa: ASSFGQAQPQH; j_call: TRBJ1-5; v_call: TRBV5-6; clone_size: -
cdr3_aa: ASSAGVGQGIYGYT; j_call: TRBJ1-2; v_call: TRBV6-1; clone_size: -
cdr3_aa: ASSVEGYGANVLT; j_call: TRBJ2-6; v_call: TRBV9; clone_size: -
cdr3_aa: ASRRTTGGSRNYGYT; j_call: TRBJ1-2; v_call: TRBV6-6; clone_size: -
cdr3_aa: ASRGLATTYEQY; j_call: TRBJ2-7; v_call: TRBV6-5; clone_size: -
cdr3_aa: ASSQEGGTHPWVEQY; j_call: TRBJ2-7; v_call: TRBV4-2; clone_size: -
cdr3_aa: ASSWTGDDTQY; j_call: TRBJ2-3; v_call: TRBV7-8; clone_size: -
cdr3_aa: ASSTGGSYYGYT; j_call: TRBJ1-2; v_call: TRBV5-4; clone_size: -
cdr3_aa: ASSMSGQAAPQY; j_call: TRBJ2-7; v_call: TRBV27; clone_size: -
cdr3_aa: ASITTGGTYEQY; j_call: TRBJ2-7; v_call: TRBV2; clone_size: once
cdr3_aa: ASSSSETGLTDTQY; j_call: TRBJ2-3; v_call: TRBV25-1; clone_size: -
cdr3_aa: ASSTGQGTQY; j_call: TRBJ2-3; v_call: TRBV7-9; clone_size: few
cdr3_aa: ASSYMRDTISGTQY; j_call: TRBJ2-3; v_call: TRBV6-5; clone_size: -
cdr3_aa: ASSLYGAGGGEQF; j_call: TRBJ2-1; v_call: TRBV28; clone_size: -
cdr3_aa: ASSQGEGQGFTDTQY; j_call: TRBJ2-3; v_call: TRBV4-1; clone_size: -
cdr3_aa: ASSPNRPQGGGDEQY; j_call: TRBJ2-7; v_call: TRBV18; clone_size: -
cdr3_aa: ASSPQGALNTEAF; j_call: TRBJ1-1; v_call: TRBV18; clone_size: -
cdr3_aa: ASNVPGGSYGYT; j_call: TRBJ1-2; v_call: TRBV19; clone_size: few
cdr3_aa: AISLGPTAYEQY; j_call: TRBJ2-7; v_call: TRBV10-3; clone_size: -
cdr3_aa: ASSPMDRVQETQY; j_call: TRBJ2-5; v_call: TRBV6-5; clone_size: -
cdr3_aa: ASSTTGLEEKLF; j_call: TRBJ1-4; v_call: TRBV6-5; clone_size: -
cdr3_aa: ASSQAPTRLAGLYEQY; j_call: TRBJ2-7; v_call: TRBV4-3; clone_size: -
cdr3_aa: ASSSINRGGEQF; j_call: TRBJ2-1; v_call: TRBV6-2/TRBV6-3; clone_size: -
cdr3_aa: ASSLYVYNEQF; j_call: TRBJ2-1; v_call: TRBV4-2; clone_size: -
cdr3_aa: ATSGRSGNRSPNEQF; j_call: TRBJ2-1; v_call: TRBV15; clone_size: -
cdr3_aa: ASSLTVNSNQPQH; j_call: TRBJ1-5; v_call: TRBV7-8; clone_size: once
cdr3_aa: AISESTGTDTQY; j_call: TRBJ2-3; v_call: TRBV10-3; clone_size: -
cdr3_aa: AISREQGERQPQH; j_call: TRBJ1-5; v_call: TRBV10-3; clone_size: -
cdr3_aa: ASSLFGQGNYGYT; j_call: TRBJ1-2; v_call: TRBV27; clone_size: -
cdr3_aa: ASSFRGMNTEAF; j_call: TRBJ1-1; v_call: TRBV28; clone_size: few
cdr3_aa: ASSLTGGGPRQY; j_call: TRBJ2-5; v_call: TRBV7-9; clone_size: few
cdr3_aa: ASSSPLGMQGSEQY; j_call: TRBJ2-7; v_call: TRBV7-9; clone_size: -
cdr3_aa: ASSLAPGSSYEQY; j_call: TRBJ2-7; v_call: TRBV18; clone_size: once
cdr3_aa: ATINLGGQSNSNQPQH; j_call: TRBJ1-5; v_call: TRBV24-1; clone_size: -
cdr3_aa: ASNQHQNTEAF; j_call: TRBJ1-1; v_call: TRBV11-1; clone_size: -
cdr3_aa: ASSSQGQGADEQY; j_call: TRBJ2-7; v_call: TRBV7-2; clone_size: -
cdr3_aa: ASSPLGGDSNQPQH; j_call: TRBJ1-5; v_call: TRBV7-8; clone_size: -
cdr3_aa: ASNKQGTGANVLT; j_call: TRBJ2-6; v_call: TRBV19; clone_size: -
cdr3_aa: ASSLAWTVSGNTIY; j_call: TRBJ1-3; v_call: TRBV11-2; clone_size: once
cdr3_aa: ASSPRGENEQF; j_call: TRBJ2-1; v_call: TRBV18; clone_size: -
cdr3_aa: ASSNSGRAFETQY; j_call: TRBJ2-5; v_call: TRBV7-3; clone_size: -
cdr3_aa: SARAGDGYT; j_call: TRBJ1-2; v_call: TRBV20-1; clone_size: -
cdr3_aa: ASSLGTGTQY; j_call: TRBJ2-5; v_call: TRBV5-1; clone_size: -
cdr3_aa: ASSSGVAGGSNEQF; j_call: TRBJ2-1; v_call: TRBV28; clone_size: -
cdr3_aa: ASSIQGISVLGSYNEQF; j_call: TRBJ2-1; v_call: TRBV19; clone_size: -
cdr3_aa: ASSVRGTTDTQY; j_call: TRBJ2-3; v_call: TRBV9; clone_size: -
cdr3_aa: ASRQGQGAAGELF; j_call: TRBJ2-2; v_call: TRBV6-6; clone_size: -
cdr3_aa: ASSLVGTGTDTQY; j_call: TRBJ2-3; v_call: TRBV7-8; clone_size: -